These 8 T cell receptor beta chains were sequenced from one sample in a study of shared clonotypes between healthy human individuals. Assay used: immunoSEQ multiplex PCR; TCRdb lists only in-frame clones, some missing. The sample has roughly 500,000 clones, 81% seen once. The sequenced sample consisted of PBMCs. These receptors were taken from a woman in her thirties or forties in good health. Some clones in this sample may be carry-over from other donors' samples.

This clone was seen just once. The rearrangement joins TRBV27 to TRBJ2-2, with TRBD1 as a possible D gene (5 bases). Trimming pared 7 bases from V and 5 bases from J, leaving 14 bases between. This CDR3 is built from 14 residues. Germline-derived CDR1 and CDR2 are MNHEY and SMNVEV (reference sequence). The CDR3 DNA sequence: TGTGCCAGCATCGCAGGGCTGCGGACCGGGGAGCTGTTTTTT. Protein product: CASIAGLRTGELFF.

The V call is TRBV9, the J call TRBJ2-7, with D perhaps TRBD2 (5 bases). The V end was cut by 2 bases, the J end by 0 bases, with 12 bases between. This CDR3 spans 15 amino acids. CDR1 is SGDLS, CDR2 YYNGEE, per germline. This CDR3 reads CASSVGPGDSYEQYF. The CDR3 coding sequence is TGTGCCAGCAGCGTTGGGCCCGGGGACTCCTACGAGCAGTACTTC. Full variable domain (outside the CDR3, taken from reference TRBV9 and TRBJ2-7): DSGVTQTPKHLITATGQRVTLRCSPRSGDLSVYWYQQSLDQGLQFLIQYYNGEERAKGNILERFSAQQFPDLHSELNLSSLELGDSALYFCASSVGPGDSYEQYFGPGTRLTVT.

The chain joins TRBV5-6 to TRBJ1-5; a possible D gene is TRBD1 (6 bases). V was cut by 4 bases and J by 4 bases, with 18 bases left in between. The germline gives CDR1 SGHDT, CDR2 YYEEEE. The CDR3 extends over 16 amino acids. The CDR3 loop is CASSGTGRNRNQPQHF. CDR3 DNA: TGTGCCAGCAGCGGCACAGGGAGGAATAGGAATCAGCCCCAGCATTTT. Looking up the rest from reference TRBV5-6 and TRBJ1-5 gives the full variable domain: DAGVTQSPTHLIKTRGQQVTLRCSPKSGHDTVSWYQQALGQGPQFIFQYYEEEERQRGNFPDRFSGHQFPNYSSELNVNALLLGDSALYLCASSGTGRNRNQPQHFGDGTRLSIL.

The chain recombines TRBV7-2 with TRBJ2-5; 12 nucleotides line up with TRBD2. The end of the DNA is better explained by TRBJ2-7, so the J call may be wrong. The CDR3 totals 15 residues. Germline CDR1 and CDR2: SGHTA and FQGNSA. The CDR3: CASSLTSGRSYEQYF. In DNA form, the CDR3 reads TGTGCCAGCAGCCTCACTAGCGGGAGGTCCTACGAGCAGTACTTC.

V usage is TRBV5-1 and J usage is TRBJ1-5; 11 bases are shared with TRBD1. Germline V gene data show CDR1 as SGHRS and CDR2 as YFSETQ. V shed 0 bases and J 6 bases; nucleotides not matched to a gene: 2. The CDR3 has 15 amino acids. The CDR3 nucleotides are TGCGCCAGCAGCTTGGATGGGACAGGGGGTCAGCCCCAGCATTTT. This encodes CASSLDGTGGQPQHF.

The genes are TRBV19 and TRBJ2-6; D is possibly TRBD1 (5 bases). This CDR3 is built from 17 residues. Germline V gene lookup returns CDR1 LNHDA and CDR2 SQIVND (reference sequence). The V end was cut by 2 bases, the J end by 0 bases, with 11 bases between. CDR3 sequence (DNA): TGTGCCAGTAGTATATTAGGGGTTCACTCTGGGGCCAACGTCCTGACTTTC. Protein sequence: CASSILGVHSGANVLTF.

The V gene is TRBV10-3, the J gene TRBJ1-1; unclear D gene. Germline V CDR1 and CDR2: ENHRY, SYGVKD. CDR3 size: 13 residues. V was clipped by 6 bases and J by 3 bases, with 11 bases between them. CDR3 amino acids: CAIRVNGDTEAFF. CDR3 nucleotides: TGTGCCATCAGAGTAAACGGTGACACTGAAGCTTTCTTT.

A note on this clone: One end of the junction is discordant with germline, which a read error may explain. The same CDR3 arises from other DNA sequences in this sample as well. V is TRBV27 and J is TRBJ2-2; D gene ambiguous. The germline gives CDR1 MNHEY, CDR2 SMNVEV (reference sequence). The CDR3 runs 11 residues. CDR3 DNA sequence: TGTGCCAGCGGTTTCCCCGGGGAGCTGTTTTTT. It encodes CASGFPGELFF.